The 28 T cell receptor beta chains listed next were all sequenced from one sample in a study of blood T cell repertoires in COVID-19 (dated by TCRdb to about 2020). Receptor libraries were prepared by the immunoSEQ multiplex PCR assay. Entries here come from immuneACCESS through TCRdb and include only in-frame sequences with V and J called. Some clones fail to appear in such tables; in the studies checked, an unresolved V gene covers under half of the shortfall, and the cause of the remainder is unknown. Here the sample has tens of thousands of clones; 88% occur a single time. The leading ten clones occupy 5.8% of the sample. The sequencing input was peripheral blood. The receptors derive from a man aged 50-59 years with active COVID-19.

The CDR3 region has the DNA TGTGCCAGCAGCCCTGGACAGGGCAGGACAGATACGCAGTATTTT. Amino acid sequence: CASSPGQGRTDTQYF. The V call is TRBV14, the J call TRBJ2-3; 8 bases fit TRBD1. The germline V gene has CDR1 SGHDN and CDR2 FVKESK. The CDR3 has 15 amino acids. The V gene end was trimmed by 4 bases and the J gene end by 3 bases; junction bases not matched to a gene: 6. Full variable domain (rest looked up from reference TRBV14 and TRBJ2-3): EAGVTQFPSHSVIEKGQTVTLRCDPISGHDNLYWYRRVMGKEIKFLLHFVKESKQDESGMPNNRFLAERTGGTYSTLKVQPAELEDSGVYFCASSPGQGRTDTQYFGPGTRLTVL.

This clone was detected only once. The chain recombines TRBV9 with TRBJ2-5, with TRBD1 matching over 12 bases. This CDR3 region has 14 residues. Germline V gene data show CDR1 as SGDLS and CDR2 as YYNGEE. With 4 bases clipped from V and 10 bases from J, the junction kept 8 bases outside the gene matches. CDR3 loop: CASSPDRDRGLQYF. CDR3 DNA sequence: TGTGCCAGCAGCCCCGACCGGGACAGGGGGCTCCAGTACTTC.

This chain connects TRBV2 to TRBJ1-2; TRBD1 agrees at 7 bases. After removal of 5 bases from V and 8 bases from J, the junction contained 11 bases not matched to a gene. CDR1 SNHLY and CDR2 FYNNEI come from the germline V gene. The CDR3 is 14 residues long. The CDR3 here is CASSTSRQGGGYTF. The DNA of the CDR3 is TGTGCCAGCAGTACATCCCGACAGGGCGGCGGCTACACCTTC. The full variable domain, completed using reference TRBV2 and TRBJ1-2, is EPEVTQTPSHQVTQMGQEVILRCVPISNHLYFYWYRQILGQKVEFLVSFYNNEISEKSEIFDDQFSVERPDGSNFTLKIRSTKLEDSAMYFCASSTSRQGGGYTFGSGTRLTVV.

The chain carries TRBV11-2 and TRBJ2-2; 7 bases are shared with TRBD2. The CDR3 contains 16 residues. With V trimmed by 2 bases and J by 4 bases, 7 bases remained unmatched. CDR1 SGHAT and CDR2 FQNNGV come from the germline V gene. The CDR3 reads CASSLMGAGVTGELFF. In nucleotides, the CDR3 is TGTGCCAGCAGCTTAATGGGCGCGGGGGTCACCGGGGAGCTGTTTTTT.

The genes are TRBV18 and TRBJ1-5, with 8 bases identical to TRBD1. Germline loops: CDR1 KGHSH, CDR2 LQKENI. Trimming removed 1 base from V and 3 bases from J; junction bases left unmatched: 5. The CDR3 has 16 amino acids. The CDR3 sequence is CASSPQRTGNNQPQHF. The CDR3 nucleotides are TGTGCCAGCTCACCACAGAGGACAGGGAACAATCAGCCCCAGCATTTT.

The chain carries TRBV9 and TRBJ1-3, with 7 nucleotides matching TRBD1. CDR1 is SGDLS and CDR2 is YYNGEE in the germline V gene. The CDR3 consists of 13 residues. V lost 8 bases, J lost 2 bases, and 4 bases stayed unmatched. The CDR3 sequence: CASSGTAGNTIYF. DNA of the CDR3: TGTGCCAGTTCGGGGACAGCTGGAAACACCATATATTTT. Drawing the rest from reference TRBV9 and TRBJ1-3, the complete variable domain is DSGVTQTPKHLITATGQRVTLRCSPRSGDLSVYWYQQSLDQGLQFLIQYYNGEERAKGNILERFSAQQFPDLHSELNLSSLELGDSALYFCASSGTAGNTIYFGEGSWLTVV.

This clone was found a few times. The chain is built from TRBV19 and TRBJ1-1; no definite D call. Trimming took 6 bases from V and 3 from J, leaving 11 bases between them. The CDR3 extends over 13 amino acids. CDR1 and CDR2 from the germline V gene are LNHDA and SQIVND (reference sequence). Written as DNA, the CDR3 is TGTGCCAGTAGCCCCGTCCTTGACACTGAAGCTTTCTTT. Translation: CASSPVLDTEAFF.

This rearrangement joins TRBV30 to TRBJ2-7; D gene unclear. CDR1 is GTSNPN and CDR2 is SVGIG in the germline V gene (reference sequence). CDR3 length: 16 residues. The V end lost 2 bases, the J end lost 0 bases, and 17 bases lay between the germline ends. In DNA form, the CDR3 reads TGTGCCTGGAGTCCGCAGACACCCAGTCTCTCCTACGAGCAGTACTTC. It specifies CAWSPQTPSLSYEQYF.

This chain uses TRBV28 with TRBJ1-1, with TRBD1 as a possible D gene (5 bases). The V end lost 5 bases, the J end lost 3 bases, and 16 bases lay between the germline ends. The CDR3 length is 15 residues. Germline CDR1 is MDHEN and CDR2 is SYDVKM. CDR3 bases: TGTGCCAGCAGTATTCAGGGACTTAAGGACACTGAAGCTTTCTTT. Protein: CASSIQGLKDTEAFF. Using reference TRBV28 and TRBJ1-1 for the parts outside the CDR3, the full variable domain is DVKVTQSSRYLVKRTGEKVFLECVQDMDHENMFWYRQDPGLGLRLIYFSYDVKMKEKGDIPEGYSVSREKKERFSLILESASTNQTSMYLCASSIQGLKDTEAFFGQGTRLTVV.

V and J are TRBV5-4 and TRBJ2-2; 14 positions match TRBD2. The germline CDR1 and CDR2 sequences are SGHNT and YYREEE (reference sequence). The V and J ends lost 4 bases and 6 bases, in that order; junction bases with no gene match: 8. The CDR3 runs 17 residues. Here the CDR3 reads CASSPGLAGGSPGELFF. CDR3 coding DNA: TGTGCCAGCAGCCCCGGACTAGCGGGAGGTTCCCCCGGGGAGCTGTTTTTT.

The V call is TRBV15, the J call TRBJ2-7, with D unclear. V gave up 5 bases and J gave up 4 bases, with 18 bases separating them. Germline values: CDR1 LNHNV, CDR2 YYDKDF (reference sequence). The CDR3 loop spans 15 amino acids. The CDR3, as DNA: TGTGCCACCAGCGGTTCGGTCTCGAATGATTACGAGCAGTACTTC. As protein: CATSGSVSNDYEQYF.

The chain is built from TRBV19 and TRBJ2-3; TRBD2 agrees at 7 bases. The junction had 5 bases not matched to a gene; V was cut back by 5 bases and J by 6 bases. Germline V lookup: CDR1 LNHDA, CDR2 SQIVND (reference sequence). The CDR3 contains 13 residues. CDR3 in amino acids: CASSENSGDTQYF. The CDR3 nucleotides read TGTGCCAGTAGTGAAAATAGCGGGGATACGCAGTATTTT.

The CDR3 DNA reads as TGTGCCAGCAGTTCACTGACAGAAAACATTCAGTACTTC. Translation gives CASSSLTENIQYF. The V gene is TRBV27, the J gene TRBJ2-4, with a possible D match to TRBD1 (5 bases). Trimming took 4 bases from V and 5 from J, leaving 9 bases between them. Germline loops: CDR1 MNHEY, CDR2 SMNVEV (reference sequence). CDR3 length equals 13 residues.

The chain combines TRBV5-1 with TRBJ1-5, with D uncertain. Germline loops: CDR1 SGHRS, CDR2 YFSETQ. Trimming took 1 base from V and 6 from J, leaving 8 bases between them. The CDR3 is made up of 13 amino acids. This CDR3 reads CASSLSGSQPQHF. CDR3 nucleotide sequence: TGCGCCAGCAGCTTGTCGGGAAGTCAGCCCCAGCATTTT. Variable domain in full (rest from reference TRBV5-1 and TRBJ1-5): KAGVTQTPRYLIKTRGQQVTLSCSPISGHRSVSWYQQTPGQGLQFLFEYFSETQRNKGNFPGRFSGRQFSNSRSEMNVSTLELGDSALYLCASSLSGSQPQHFGDGTRLSIL.

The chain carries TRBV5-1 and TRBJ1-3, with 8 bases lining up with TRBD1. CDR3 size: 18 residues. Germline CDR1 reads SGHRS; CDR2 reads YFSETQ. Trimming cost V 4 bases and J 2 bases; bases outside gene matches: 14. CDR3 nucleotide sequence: TGCGCCAGCAGCCCTAGAGGGGTTCGACAGGGGACTGGAAACACCATATATTTT. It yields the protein CASSPRGVRQGTGNTIYF.

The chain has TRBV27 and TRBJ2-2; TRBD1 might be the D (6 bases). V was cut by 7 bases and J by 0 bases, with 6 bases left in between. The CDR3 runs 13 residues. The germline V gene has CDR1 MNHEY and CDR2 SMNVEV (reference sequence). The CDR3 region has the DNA TGTGCCAGCACAGGGGCGAACACCGGGGAGCTGTTTTTT. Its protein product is CASTGANTGELFF.

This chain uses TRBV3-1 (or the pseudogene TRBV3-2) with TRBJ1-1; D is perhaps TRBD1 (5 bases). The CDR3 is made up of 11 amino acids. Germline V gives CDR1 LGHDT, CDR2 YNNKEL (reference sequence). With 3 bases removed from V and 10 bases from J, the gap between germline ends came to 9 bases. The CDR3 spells CASSQAGGAFF. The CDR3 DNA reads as TGTGCCAGCAGCCAGGCGGGGGGAGCTTTCTTT.

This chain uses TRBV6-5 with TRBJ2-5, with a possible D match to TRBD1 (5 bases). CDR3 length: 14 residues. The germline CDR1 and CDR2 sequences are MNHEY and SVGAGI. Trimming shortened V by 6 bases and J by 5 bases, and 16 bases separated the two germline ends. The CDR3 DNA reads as TGTGCCAGCAGCGTAGCAGGGATGGGCGAGACCCAGTACTTC. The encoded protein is CASSVAGMGETQYF.

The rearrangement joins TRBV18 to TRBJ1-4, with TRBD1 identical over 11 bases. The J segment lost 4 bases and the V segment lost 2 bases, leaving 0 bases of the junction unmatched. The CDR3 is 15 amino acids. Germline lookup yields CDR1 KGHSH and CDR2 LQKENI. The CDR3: CASSPGTGGNEKLFF. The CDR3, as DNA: TGTGCCAGCTCACCAGGGACAGGGGGTAATGAAAAACTGTTTTTT. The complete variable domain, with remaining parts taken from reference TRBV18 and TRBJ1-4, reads NAGVMQNPRHLVRRRGQEARLRCSPMKGHSHVYWYRQLPEEGLKFMVYLQKENIIDESGMPKERFSAEFPKEGPSILRIQQVVRGDSAAYFCASSPGTGGNEKLFFGSGTQLSVL.

As DNA, the CDR3 is TGCAGCGTTGAACTGGGGGGTACAATAGACATTCAGTACTTC. Translation: CSVELGGTIDIQYF. The chain employs TRBV29-1 and TRBJ2-4; tentatively, D is TRBD2 (6 bases). CDR1 is SQVTM, CDR2 ANQGSEA, per germline. The CDR3 runs to 14 residues. V was trimmed by 2 bases and J by 8 bases, leaving 16 bases between them.

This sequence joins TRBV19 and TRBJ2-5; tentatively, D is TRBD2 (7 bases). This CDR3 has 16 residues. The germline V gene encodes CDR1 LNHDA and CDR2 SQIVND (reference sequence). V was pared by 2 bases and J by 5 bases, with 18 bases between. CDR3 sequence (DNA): TGTGCCAGTAGTATACCGGGGGGCGCAAGAGGGGAGACCCAGTACTTC. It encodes CASSIPGGARGETQYF.

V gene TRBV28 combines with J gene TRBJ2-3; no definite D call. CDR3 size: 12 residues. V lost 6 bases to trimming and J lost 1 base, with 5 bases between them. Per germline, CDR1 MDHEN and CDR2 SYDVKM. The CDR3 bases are TGTGCCAGCAGAACAGGCACAGATACGCAGTATTTT. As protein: CASRTGTDTQYF.

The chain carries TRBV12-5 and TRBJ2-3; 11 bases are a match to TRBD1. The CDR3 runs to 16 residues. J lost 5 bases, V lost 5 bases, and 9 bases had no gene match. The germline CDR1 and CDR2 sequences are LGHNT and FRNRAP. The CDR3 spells CASGPGQGAPEDTQYF. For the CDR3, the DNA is TGTGCTAGTGGTCCCGGACAGGGGGCGCCGGAAGATACGCAGTATTTT. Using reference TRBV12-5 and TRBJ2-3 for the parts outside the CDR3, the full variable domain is DARVTQTPRHKVTEMGQEVTMRCQPILGHNTVFWYRQTMMQGLELLAYFRNRAPLDDSGMPKDRFSAEMPDATLATLKIQPSEPRDSAVYFCASGPGQGAPEDTQYFGPGTRLTVL.

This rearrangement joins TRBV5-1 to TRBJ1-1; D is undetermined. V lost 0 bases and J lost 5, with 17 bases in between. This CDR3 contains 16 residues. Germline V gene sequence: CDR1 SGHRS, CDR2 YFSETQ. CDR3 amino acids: CASSLAVGARETEAFF. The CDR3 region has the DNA TGCGCCAGCAGCTTGGCCGTTGGAGCTCGGGAGACTGAAGCTTTCTTT.

The CDR3 region has the DNA TGTGCCAGCAGTAAGCGGGACATAGCTAACTATGGCTACACCTTC. Protein: CASSKRDIANYGYTF. The chain combines TRBV6-5 with TRBJ1-2, with D perhaps matching TRBD1 (6 bases). CDR1 and CDR2 (germline): MNHEY, SVGAGI. The V and J ends lost 5 bases and 0 bases respectively, with 13 bases between them. CDR3 size: 15 residues.

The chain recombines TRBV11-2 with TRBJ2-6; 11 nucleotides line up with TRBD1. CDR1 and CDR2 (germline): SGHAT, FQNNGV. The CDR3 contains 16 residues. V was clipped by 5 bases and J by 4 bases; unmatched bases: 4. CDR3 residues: CASSGQGAYGANVLTF. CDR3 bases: TGTGCCAGCAGCGGACAGGGGGCGTACGGGGCCAACGTCCTGACTTTC.

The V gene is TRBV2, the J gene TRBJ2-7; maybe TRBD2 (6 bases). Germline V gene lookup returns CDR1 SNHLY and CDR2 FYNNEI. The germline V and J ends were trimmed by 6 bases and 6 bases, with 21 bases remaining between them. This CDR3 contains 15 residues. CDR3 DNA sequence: TGTGCCAGCAGGACCTACGGGGGATCGGGCAGCGAGCAGTACTTC. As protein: CASRTYGGSGSEQYF.

For the CDR3, the DNA is TGTGCCTGGAGTGCCCAAGGGGGACAACCCCTCCACTTT. Translation: CAWSAQGGQPLHF. The rearrangement joins TRBV30 to TRBJ1-6, with a possible D match to TRBD1 (6 bases). Looked up from germline, CDR1 is GTSNPN and CDR2 is SVGIG (reference sequence). With 1 base removed from V and 12 bases from J, the gap between germline ends came to 13 bases. The CDR3 spans 13 residues.